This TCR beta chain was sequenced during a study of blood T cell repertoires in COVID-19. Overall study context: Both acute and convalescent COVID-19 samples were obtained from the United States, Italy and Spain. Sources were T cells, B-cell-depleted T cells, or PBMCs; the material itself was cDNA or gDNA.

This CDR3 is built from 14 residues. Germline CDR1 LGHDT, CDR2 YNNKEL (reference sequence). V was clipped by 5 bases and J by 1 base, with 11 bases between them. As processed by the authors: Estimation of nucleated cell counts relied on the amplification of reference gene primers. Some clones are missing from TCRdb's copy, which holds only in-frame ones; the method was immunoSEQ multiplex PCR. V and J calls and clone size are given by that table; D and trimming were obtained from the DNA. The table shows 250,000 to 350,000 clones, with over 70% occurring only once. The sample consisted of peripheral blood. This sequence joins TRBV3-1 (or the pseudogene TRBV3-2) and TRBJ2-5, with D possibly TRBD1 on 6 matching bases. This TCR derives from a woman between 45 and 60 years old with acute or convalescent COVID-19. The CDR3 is CASSFWTVQETQYF. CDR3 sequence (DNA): TGTGCCAGCAGCTTCTGGACAGTCCAAGAGACCCAGTACTTC.